The text below deals with one T cell receptor beta chain. This entry belongs to a study of blood T cells in healthy people across ages. The CDR3 runs to 15 residues. CDR1 is SGHTA and CDR2 is FQGNSA in the germline V gene. Trimming at V came to 1 base and at J to 2 bases, leaving 3 bases not matched to a gene. Primers used in a second PCR of about 7 to 11 cycles were a sample-barcoded 5' primer and a J-beta primer mix. From each sample, at least 3 million paired-end reads containing CDR3 were obtained. TCRdb re-called the 5' RACE reads with MiXCR, one entry per CDR3 protein. The table includes about 800,000 distinct CDR3 sequences, roughly 25% detected once. These records were also assigned to another study, of T cells of mothers and their children. That publication notes: Each donor was one of three healthy Caucasian mothers or one of their six children. Using 1.5 ug per 15 ul, all extracted RNA underwent cDNA synthesis.

The sequenced material came from blood. The V gene is TRBV7-2, the J gene TRBJ2-3, with 7 bases matching TRBD1. The receptor's source is a boy younger than 18 in good health. Here the CDR3 DNA reads TGTGCCAGCAGCTTAGAGGGGGCGGACACAGATACGCAGTATTTT. Amino acids: CASSLEGADTDTQYF.